The 31 T cell receptor beta chains given below trace back to one sample, sequenced in a study of shared clonotypes between healthy human individuals. Assay: immunoSEQ multiplex PCR; the TCRdb copy retains only in-frame clones and omits some. The sample carries 1,500,000 or so clones, approximately 98.5% recorded once. What was sequenced was naive CD4+ T cells sorted from blood. Subset given: CD45RA+ positively selected. The receptors were gathered from a man aged 25 to 40 in good health.

This rearrangement joins TRBV4-2 to TRBJ1-5; D gene unclear. Between the trimmed V and J ends, which lost 3 bases and 4 bases, there was a span of 10 bases. CDR1 and CDR2 (germline): LGHNA, YNFKEQ. This CDR3 spans 14 amino acids. CDR3 DNA sequence: TGTGCCAGCAGCCAGGTACCTGGGAATCAGCCCCAGCATTTT. Protein product: CASSQVPGNQPQHF.

This chain links TRBV19 with TRBJ1-5; possibly TRBD1 for D (6 bases). V lost 6 bases and J lost 0, with 12 bases in between. The CDR3 contains 15 residues. Germline CDR1 and CDR2: LNHDA and SQIVND (reference sequence). The CDR3 loop reads CASRAGGHSNQPQHF. The DNA for the CDR3 is TGTGCCAGTAGGGCGGGGGGGCATAGCAATCAGCCCCAGCATTTT. Full variable domain (missing parts from reference TRBV19 and TRBJ1-5): DGGITQSPKYLFRKEGQNVTLSCEQNLNHDAMYWYRQDPGQGLRLIYYSQIVNDFQKGDIAEGYSVSREKKESFPLTVTSAQKNPTAFYLCASRAGGHSNQPQHFGDGTRLSIL.

The sample holds one count of this clone. This rearrangement joins TRBV6-1 to TRBJ2-1; 7 nucleotides agree with TRBD2. This CDR3 is 12 amino acids long. V lost 7 bases, J lost 8 bases, and 5 bases stayed unmatched. Germline V gene lookup returns CDR1 MNHNS and CDR2 SASEGT. CDR3 sequence (DNA): TGTGCCAGCACGAGGGCGGGAGATGAGCAGTTCTTC. Its translation is CASTRAGDEQFF.

This chain joins TRBV7-8 and TRBJ1-3; 8 bases agree with TRBD1. V lost 5 bases, J lost 2 bases, and 14 bases stayed unmatched. The germline V gene has CDR1 SGHVS and CDR2 FQNEAQ. The CDR3 loop spans 18 amino acids. The CDR3 reads CASSLINIKQGAGNTIYF. CDR3 DNA sequence: TGTGCCAGCAGCCTCATAAATATAAAACAGGGGGCTGGAAACACCATATATTTT.

The chain recombines TRBV7-3 with TRBJ1-2; D may be TRBD1 (6 bases). With 2 bases removed from V and 5 bases from J, the gap between germline ends came to 18 bases. Germline V lookup: CDR1 SGHTA, CDR2 FQGTGA. This CDR3 comprises 16 residues. The CDR3 reads CASSLAGAGLPYGYTF. CDR3 sequence (DNA): TGTGCCAGCAGCTTAGCGGGGGCAGGGCTCCCTTATGGCTACACCTTC.

V and J are TRBV15 and TRBJ2-7, with TRBD2 matching over 8 bases. J gave up 1 base and V 3 bases, and 8 bases lay outside the gene matches. Germline values: CDR1 LNHNV, CDR2 YYDKDF (reference sequence). CDR3 length equals 16 residues. This chain's CDR3 is CATSSVSGMRSYEQYF. CDR3 nucleotides: TGTGCCACCAGCAGCGTTAGCGGGATGAGGTCCTACGAGCAGTACTTC.

Turning to this clone: Additional DNA sequences in this sample encode the identical CDR3. The genes are TRBV11-2 and TRBJ1-5; possibly TRBD1 for D (6 bases). This CDR3 spans 15 amino acids. Germline V gene data show CDR1 as SGHAT and CDR2 as FQNNGV. V lost 0 bases, J lost 4 bases, and 10 bases lay in between. CDR3 protein: CASSLDQGGNQPQHF. CDR3 bases: TGTGCCAGCAGCTTAGATCAAGGGGGAAATCAGCCCCAGCATTTT.

CDR3 sequence (DNA): TGTGCCAGCAGCGTAGCGTCCCAGGGGGCCGGGGATGGCTACACCTTC. Translated, it gives CASSVASQGAGDGYTF. The chain employs TRBV9 and TRBJ1-2, with 8 bases matching TRBD1. Germline values: CDR1 SGDLS, CDR2 YYNGEE. This CDR3 has 16 amino acids. V gave up 0 bases and J gave up 6 bases; unmatched junction bases: 10.

The rearrangement joins TRBV28 to TRBJ2-7, with TRBD2 matching over 8 bases. The CDR3 is made up of 13 amino acids. Per germline, CDR1 MDHEN and CDR2 SYDVKM. With 5 bases clipped from V and 3 bases from J, the junction kept 3 bases outside the gene matches. The CDR3: CASSDSGSYEQYF. CDR3 DNA sequence: TGTGCCAGCAGTGACAGCGGGAGCTACGAGCAGTACTTC.

The V and J genes are TRBV28 and TRBJ2-1; 7 positions match TRBD2. V trimming: 2 bases; J trimming: 8 bases; junction bases outside the gene matches: 9. The CDR3 runs to 15 residues. Germline V gene lookup returns CDR1 MDHEN and CDR2 SYDVKM. CDR3 in amino acids: CASSLGRGPLDEQFF. In DNA, the CDR3 is TGTGCCAGCAGTTTAGGGAGGGGCCCGCTTGATGAGCAGTTCTTC.

The chain combines TRBV5-6 with TRBJ2-4; D is possibly TRBD2 (6 bases). Trimming stripped 1 base from V and 0 bases from J, with 11 bases between. Germline V gives CDR1 SGHDT, CDR2 YYEEEE. The CDR3 loop spans 16 amino acids. The CDR3 sequence is CASSLPGDLAKNIQYF. The CDR3 DNA reads TGTGCCAGCAGCTTGCCGGGGGACTTAGCCAAAAACATTCAGTACTTC.

The rearrangement links TRBV19 to TRBJ1-4; no clear D gene. Between the trimmed V and J ends, which lost 5 bases and 3 bases, there was a span of 10 bases. The CDR3 consists of 14 residues. From germline, CDR1 is LNHDA and CDR2 SQIVND (reference sequence). CDR3 nucleotide sequence: TGTGCCAGTAGTTTCCGACAACCTAATGAAAAACTGTTTTTT. It codes for CASSFRQPNEKLFF.

This chain joins TRBV7-2 and TRBJ1-5, with D maybe TRBD1 (5 bases). CDR1 is SGHTA, CDR2 FQGNSA, per germline. The CDR3 extends over 14 amino acids. The V end was cut by 2 bases, the J end by 6 bases, with 11 bases between. The CDR3 nucleotides are TGTGCCAGCAGCTTAAATTCAGGGTTTCAGCCCCAGCATTTT. This translates into CASSLNSGFQPQHF.

V and J are TRBV7-2 and TRBJ2-7; D is possibly TRBD2 (5 bases). This CDR3 comprises 13 residues. Germline lookup yields CDR1 SGHTA and CDR2 FQGNSA. The V end was cut by 6 bases, the J end by 2 bases, with 11 bases between. In DNA, the CDR3 is TGTGCCAGCAGGTCTCGGACTGCCTACGAGCAGTACTTC. This sequence encodes CASRSRTAYEQYF.

This clone was detected only once. The chain has TRBV19 and TRBJ2-1, with 12 bases fitting TRBD2. The CDR3 has 15 amino acids. The V gene's germline CDR1 is LNHDA and CDR2 SQIVND (reference sequence). V trimming: 5 bases; J trimming: 7 bases; junction bases outside the gene matches: 6. CDR3: CASSVGLAGNNEQFF. The CDR3 DNA is TGTGCCAGTAGTGTCGGACTAGCGGGAAATAATGAGCAGTTCTTC.

This clone was seen once. The rearrangement links TRBV2 to TRBJ2-7, with D possibly TRBD2 on 5 matching bases. Between the trimmed V and J ends, which lost 8 bases and 5 bases, there was a span of 19 bases. Germline CDR1 reads SNHLY; CDR2 reads FYNNEI. The CDR3 runs to 14 residues. The CDR3 is CASRQPGMLDEQYF. The CDR3 DNA is TGTGCCAGCCGACAACCGGGAATGCTCGACGAGCAGTACTTC. Supplemented by reference TRBV2 and TRBJ2-7, the full variable domain reads EPEVTQTPSHQVTQMGQEVILRCVPISNHLYFYWYRQILGQKVEFLVSFYNNEISEKSEIFDDQFSVERPDGSNFTLKIRSTKLEDSAMYFCASRQPGMLDEQYFGPGTRLTVT.

A word on this clone: The sample contains more than one DNA sequence encoding this CDR3. The genes are TRBV28 and TRBJ2-7; possibly TRBD1 for D (6 bases). Trimming took off 4 bases at V and 6 bases at J, with 10 bases between the two ends. The CDR3 is made up of 12 amino acids. Germline CDR1 and CDR2: MDHEN and SYDVKM. CDR3: CASSYRVGEQYF. The CDR3 DNA sequence: TGTGCCAGCAGTTACAGGGTGGGCGAGCAGTACTTC.

The chain employs TRBV1 and TRBJ2-7; the D call of TRBD1 is as the table states it, not checked on the DNA. TRBV1 is assigned pseudogene status. CDR3 size: 14 residues. CDR3 DNA: TGCACCAGCGCCTCGAGGGACAGGCGCTACGAGCAGTACTTC. As protein: CTSASRDRRYEQYF.

The chain combines TRBV10-2 with TRBJ1-4; D unresolved. Germline-derived CDR1 and CDR2 are WSHSY and SAAADI. The CDR3 sequence is 12 residues long. V lost 4 bases to trimming and J lost 5 bases, with 5 bases between them. The CDR3 nucleotides read TGCGCCAGCAGTGGCACGAATGAAAAACTGTTTTTT. Translated: CASSGTNEKLFF.

This clone was counted once. V and J are TRBV29-1 and TRBJ1-1; no clear D. Germline loops: CDR1 SQVTM, CDR2 ANQGSEA. The CDR3 consists of 13 residues. V was pared by 6 bases and J by 0 bases, with 11 bases between. This CDR3 reads CSVQLTLNTEAFF. The CDR3, as DNA: TGCAGCGTGCAACTGACACTGAACACTGAAGCTTTCTTT.

The chain joins TRBV28 to TRBJ2-7, with D possibly being TRBD1 (5 bases). This CDR3 spans 14 amino acids. With 3 bases removed from V and 2 bases from J, the gap between germline ends came to 11 bases. Per the germline V gene, CDR1 is MDHEN and CDR2 is SYDVKM. This CDR3 is CASSFPGLTYEQYF. The CDR3 DNA is TGTGCCAGCAGTTTCCCAGGGTTGACCTACGAGCAGTACTTC.

In this sample, this clone turned up once. CDR3 region: CASSDSGRPFQQYF. In DNA, the CDR3 is TGTGCCAGCAGTGATAGCGGGCGACCCTTCCAGCAGTACTTC. V is TRBV9 and J is TRBJ2-7; 7 bases map to TRBD2. Trimming cost V 5 bases and J 8 bases; bases outside gene matches: 13. This CDR3 spans 14 amino acids. Germline CDR1 SGDLS, CDR2 YYNGEE.

Concerning this clone itself: The same CDR3 also results from other DNA sequences found in this sample. The CDR3 nucleotides read TGTGCCAGCAGCTTCGGAGAGACCCAGTACTTC. Translating it yields CASSFGETQYF. The chain links TRBV7-9 to TRBJ2-5; D uncertain. Germline CDR1 is SEHNR and CDR2 is FQNEAQ (reference sequence). The germline V and J ends were trimmed by 3 bases and 4 bases, with 3 bases remaining between them. CDR3 length: 11 residues.

DNA of the CDR3: TGTGCCAGCACCGAAGACTCCGGGGAGCTGTTTTTT. Protein product: CASTEDSGELFF. This chain connects TRBV2 to TRBJ2-2; no clear D gene. Germline loops: CDR1 SNHLY, CDR2 FYNNEI. There are 12 residues in the CDR3. Trimming removed 7 bases from V and 6 bases from J, with 9 bases in between.

The chain employs TRBV5-1 and TRBJ1-1; possibly TRBD1 for D (6 bases). The germline V gene encodes CDR1 SGHRS and CDR2 YFSETQ. V was clipped by 0 bases and J by 2 bases, with 14 bases between them. The CDR3 contains 16 residues. The CDR3 sequence: CASSLVLQGPNTEAFF. In DNA, the CDR3 is TGCGCCAGCAGCTTGGTCTTACAGGGTCCCAACACTGAAGCTTTCTTT.

With regard to this clone: The same CDR3 is also encoded by other DNA sequences in this sample. V gene TRBV18 combines with J gene TRBJ2-7, with D maybe TRBD1 (6 bases). This CDR3 region has 12 residues. The germline V and J ends were trimmed by 5 bases and 4 bases, with 9 bases remaining between them. The germline gives CDR1 KGHSH, CDR2 LQKENI. CDR3 bases: TGTGCCAGCTCAACTACAGGGTACGAGCAGTACTTC. It codes for CASSTTGYEQYF.

This chain connects TRBV5-1 to TRBJ2-2, with D tentatively TRBD1 or TRBD2 (5 bases each). This CDR3 contains 16 residues. V was shortened by 3 bases and J by 1 base, with 13 bases between the two germline ends. Germline CDR1 reads SGHRS; CDR2 reads YFSETQ. CDR3 in DNA: TGCGCCAGCAGCTCTGCCGGGACGGTGAACACCGGGGAGCTGTTTTTT. Translated, it gives CASSSAGTVNTGELFF.

The rearrangement joins TRBV15 to TRBJ2-5; no clear D gene. Deletions cut 2 bases from V and 3 bases from J, with 7 bases between. The CDR3 covers 13 residues. Germline V CDR1 and CDR2: LNHNV, YYDKDF (reference sequence). The CDR3 DNA is TGTGCCACCAGCAGACCACCAGAAGAGACCCAGTACTTC. Protein product: CATSRPPEETQYF.

V and J are TRBV7-2 and TRBJ2-7; the D gene is possibly TRBD1 (5 bases). Trimming left V 4 bases short and J 3 bases short, with 16 bases between. The CDR3 runs to 15 residues. Germline CDR1 reads SGHTA; CDR2 reads FQGNSA. The CDR3 sequence: CASSSYSGQNYEQYF. DNA of the CDR3: TGTGCCAGCAGCTCCTACTCTGGACAAAACTACGAGCAGTACTTC.

This sequence joins TRBV29-1 and TRBJ2-7, with 8 nucleotides matching TRBD1. This CDR3 region has 13 residues. The germline V gene has CDR1 SQVTM and CDR2 ANQGSEA. The V segment lost 2 bases and the J segment 4 bases; nucleotides outside the gene matches: 4. The CDR3 sequence: CSVETGGKYEQYF. DNA of the CDR3: TGCAGCGTTGAAACAGGGGGGAAGTACGAGCAGTACTTC.

In regard to this clone: At one end, the junction sequence differs from germline, possibly due to a read error. As DNA, the CDR3 is TGTGCCAGCAGTGACGGGGGGGCGAAGTATTTT. It specifies CASSDGGAKYF. The gene calls are TRBV6-4 and TRBJ1-5; a weak D match, TRBD1 (6 bases). CDR1 and CDR2 (germline): MRHNA, SNTAGT. This CDR3 contains 11 residues.